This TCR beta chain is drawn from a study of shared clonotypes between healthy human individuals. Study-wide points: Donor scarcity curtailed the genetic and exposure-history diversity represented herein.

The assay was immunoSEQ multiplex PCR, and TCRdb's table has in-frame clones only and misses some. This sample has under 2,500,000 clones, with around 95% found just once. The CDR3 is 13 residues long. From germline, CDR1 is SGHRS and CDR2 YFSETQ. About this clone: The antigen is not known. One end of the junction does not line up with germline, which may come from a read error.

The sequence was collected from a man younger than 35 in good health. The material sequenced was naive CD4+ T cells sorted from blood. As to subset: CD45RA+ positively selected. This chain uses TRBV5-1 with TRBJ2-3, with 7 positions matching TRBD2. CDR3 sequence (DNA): TGCGCCAGCAGCCCGACTAGCATAGATACGCAGTATTTT. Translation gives CASSPTSIDTQYF.